Following are 7 T cell receptor beta chains from one sample sequenced in a study of Graves' ophthalmopathy and Graves' hyperthyroidism. Beta-chain TCR CDR3 regions were amplified from RNA transcripts. Amplification began with first-round RT-PCR using HTBI primers, then second-round multiplex PCR was performed. TCRdb reprocessed the multiplex PCR reads with MiXCR, giving one entry per CDR3 protein. The sample includes over a million distinct CDR3 sequences, about 38% of them seen just once. The specimen sequenced was peripheral blood or thyroid tissue (not recorded which). Receptors originate from an adult man with Graves' hyperthyroidism.

To note about this clonotype: At one end, the junction sequence differs from germline, possibly due to a read error. The rearrangement uses TRBV7-7 and TRBJ2-2, with 10 bases aligning to TRBD2. Germline V gene lookup returns CDR1 SSHAT and CDR2 FNYEAQ (reference sequence). The CDR3 contains 17 residues. In nucleotides, the CDR3 is TGTGCTAGCAGCTTGAAGCCTAGCGGGAGATTGGGCGGGGAGCTGTTTTTT. Amino acid sequence: CASSLKPSGRLGGELFF. Based on the CDR3 plus reference TRBV7-7 and TRBJ2-2, the full variable domain is GAGVSQSPRYKVTKRGQDVTLRCDPISSHATLYWYQQALGQGPEFLTYFNYEAQPDKSGLPSDRFSAERPEGSISTLTIQRTEQRDSAMYRCASSLKPSGRLGGELFFGEGSRLTVL.

A few counts support this clonotype. The chain uses TRBV5-1 and TRBJ2-5; D may match TRBD1 or TRBD2 (5 bases each). The germline V gene has CDR1 SGHRS and CDR2 YFSETQ. The length of the CDR3 is 15 residues. V was cut by 1 base and J by 0 bases, with 10 bases left in between. CDR3 DNA: TGCGCCAGCAGCTTGTTCGGGGCGGACCAAGAGACCCAGTACTTC. This codes for CASSLFGADQETQYF.

This chain uses TRBV6-5 with TRBJ2-7; D call uncertain. Germline CDR1 is MNHEY and CDR2 is SVGAGI. CDR3 size: 15 residues. V was cut by 7 bases and J by 3 bases, with 19 bases left in between. The CDR3 sequence: CASTNRQSSDYEQYF. For the CDR3, the DNA is TGTGCCAGCACCAATCGGCAGTCGTCAGACTACGAGCAGTACTTC.

About this clonotype: The junction and the germline gene differ at one end; a read error may be behind it. This rearrangement joins TRBV7-9 to TRBJ2-7, with D tentatively TRBD1 or TRBD2 (7 bases each). This CDR3 has 15 amino acids. Germline assignment: CDR1 SEHNR and CDR2 FQNEAQ (reference sequence). CDR3 coding DNA: TGCGCCAGCAGCCACCCAGGGGGGGGTGCCTACGAGCAGTACTTC. Residues: CASSHPGGGAYEQYF.

The rearrangement uses TRBV20-1 and TRBJ2-7; D call uncertain. Per germline, CDR1 DFQATT and CDR2 SNEGSKA (reference sequence). The germline V and J ends were trimmed by 6 bases and 6 bases, with 12 bases remaining between them. This CDR3 is built from 11 residues. The DNA of the CDR3 is TGCAGTGCCACCGGAACTTCCGAGCAGTACTTC. It encodes CSATGTSEQYF.

This clonotype has only a few counts. The chain uses TRBV7-8 and TRBJ1-2, with D perhaps TRBD1 (5 bases). The CDR3 loop spans 14 amino acids. The germline gives CDR1 SGHVS, CDR2 FQNEAQ. Deletions cut 6 bases from V and 5 bases from J, with 16 bases between. Here the CDR3 DNA reads TGTGCCAGCAGTTTAACCAAGGGGCAATATGGCTACACCTTC. Amino acid sequence: CASSLTKGQYGYTF.

This clonotype was detected ten times or more. V gene TRBV7-2 combines with J gene TRBJ1-4; possible D gene TRBD1, 6 bases. CDR3 length: 15 residues. CDR1 and CDR2 (germline): SGHTA, FQGNSA. V was cut by 2 bases and J by 8 bases, with 15 bases left in between. CDR3 residues: CASSLHTGMGEKLFF. The DNA of the CDR3 is TGTGCCAGCAGCTTACACACAGGGATGGGAGAAAAACTGTTTTTT.